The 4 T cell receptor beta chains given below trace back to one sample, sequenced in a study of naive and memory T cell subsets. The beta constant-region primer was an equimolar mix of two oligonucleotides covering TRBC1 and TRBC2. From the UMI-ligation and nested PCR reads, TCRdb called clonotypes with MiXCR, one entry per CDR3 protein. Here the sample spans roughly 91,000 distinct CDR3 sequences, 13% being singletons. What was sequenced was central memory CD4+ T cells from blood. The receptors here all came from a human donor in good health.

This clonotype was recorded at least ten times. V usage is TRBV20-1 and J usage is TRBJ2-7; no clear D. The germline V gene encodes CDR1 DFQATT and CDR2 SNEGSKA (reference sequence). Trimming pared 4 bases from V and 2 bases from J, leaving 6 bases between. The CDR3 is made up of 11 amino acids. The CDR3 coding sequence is TGCAGTGCTAACTCCCCCTACGAGCAGTACTTC. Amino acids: CSANSPYEQYF.

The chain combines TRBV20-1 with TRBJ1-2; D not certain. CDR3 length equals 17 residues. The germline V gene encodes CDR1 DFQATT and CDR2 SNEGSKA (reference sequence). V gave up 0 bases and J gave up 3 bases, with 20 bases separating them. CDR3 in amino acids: CSAREVVGGRGYYGYTF. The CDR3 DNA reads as TGCAGTGCTAGAGAAGTAGTCGGAGGGAGAGGGTACTATGGCTACACCTTC.

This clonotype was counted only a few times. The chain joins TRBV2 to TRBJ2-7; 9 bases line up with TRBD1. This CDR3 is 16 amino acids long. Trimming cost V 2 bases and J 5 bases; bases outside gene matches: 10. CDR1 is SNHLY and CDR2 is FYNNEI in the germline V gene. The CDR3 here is CASSESWMGQGNEQYF. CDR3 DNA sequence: TGTGCCAGCAGTGAATCATGGATGGGACAGGGAAACGAGCAGTACTTC.

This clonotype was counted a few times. The chain's CDR3 is CASSLGPYTGHPRETQYF. As DNA, the CDR3 is TGTGCCAGCAGCTTAGGCCCATATACGGGACACCCGCGGGAGACCCAGTACTTC. This chain links TRBV7-9 with TRBJ2-5; maybe TRBD1 (6 bases). The CDR3 is 18 residues long. V gave up 1 base and J gave up 5 bases, with 23 bases separating them. CDR1 SEHNR and CDR2 FQNEAQ come from the germline V gene (reference sequence).